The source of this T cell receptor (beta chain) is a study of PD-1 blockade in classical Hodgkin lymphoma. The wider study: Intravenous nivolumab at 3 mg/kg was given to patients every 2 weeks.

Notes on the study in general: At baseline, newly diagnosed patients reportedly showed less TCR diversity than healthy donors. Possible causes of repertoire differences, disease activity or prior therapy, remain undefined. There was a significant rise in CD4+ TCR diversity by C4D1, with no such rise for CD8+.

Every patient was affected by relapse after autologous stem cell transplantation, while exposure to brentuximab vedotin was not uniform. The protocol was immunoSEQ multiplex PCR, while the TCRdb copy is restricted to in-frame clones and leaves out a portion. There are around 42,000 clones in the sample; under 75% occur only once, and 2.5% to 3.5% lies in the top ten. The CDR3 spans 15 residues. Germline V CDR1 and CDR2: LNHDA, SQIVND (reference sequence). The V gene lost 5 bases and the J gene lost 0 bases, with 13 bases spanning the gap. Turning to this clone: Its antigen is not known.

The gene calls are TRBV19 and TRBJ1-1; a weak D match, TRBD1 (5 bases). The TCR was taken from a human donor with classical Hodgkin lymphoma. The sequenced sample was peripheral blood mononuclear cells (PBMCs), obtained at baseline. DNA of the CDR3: TGTGCCAGTAGTCCACGACAGCCAATGAACACTGAAGCTTTCTTT. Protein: CASSPRQPMNTEAFF. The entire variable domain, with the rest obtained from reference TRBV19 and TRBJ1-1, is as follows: DGGITQSPKYLFRKEGQNVTLSCEQNLNHDAMYWYRQDPGQGLRLIYYSQIVNDFQKGDIAEGYSVSREKKESFPLTVTSAQKNPTAFYLCASSPRQPMNTEAFFGQGTRLTVV.